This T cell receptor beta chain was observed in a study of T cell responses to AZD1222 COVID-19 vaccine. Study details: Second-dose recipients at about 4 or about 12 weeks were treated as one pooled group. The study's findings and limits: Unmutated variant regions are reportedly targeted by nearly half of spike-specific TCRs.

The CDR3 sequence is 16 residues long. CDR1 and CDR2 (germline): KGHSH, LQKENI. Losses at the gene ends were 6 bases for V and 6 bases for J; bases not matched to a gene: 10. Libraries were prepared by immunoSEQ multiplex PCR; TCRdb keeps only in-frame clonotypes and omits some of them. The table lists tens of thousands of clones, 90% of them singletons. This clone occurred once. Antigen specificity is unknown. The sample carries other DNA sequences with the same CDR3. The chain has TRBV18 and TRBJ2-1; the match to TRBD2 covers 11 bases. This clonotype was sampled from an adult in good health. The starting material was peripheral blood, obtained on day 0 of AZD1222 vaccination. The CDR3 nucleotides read TGTGCCAGCTCTCAAATAGCGGGGGGGCCGGGCAATGAGCAGTTCTTC. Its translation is CASSQIAGGPGNEQFF.